This T cell receptor (beta chain) originates from a study of blood T cell repertoires in COVID-19. Background on the study: The origin of the acute and convalescent COVID-19 samples was the United States, Italy and Spain. Sources were T cells, B-cell-depleted T cells, or PBMCs; the material itself was cDNA or gDNA.

As processed by the authors: Estimation of nucleated cell counts relied on the amplification of reference gene primers. Here immunoSEQ multiplex PCR was the method, and the copy in TCRdb shows in-frame clones only, minus some. V and J calls and clone size are those listed in that table; D and trimming were worked out from the DNA. The repertoire holds about 250,000 clones, with around 80% as singletons. From germline, CDR1 is LNHDA and CDR2 SQIVND (reference sequence). Trimming took 9 bases from V and 4 from J; bases not matched to a gene: 10. The CDR3 runs 16 residues. The TCR was taken from an elderly man with acute or convalescent COVID-19. The chain links TRBV19 to TRBJ2-7; 15 bases line up with TRBD2. Source material: peripheral blood. CDR3 residues: CASKGLAGGGRYEQYF. CDR3 nucleotide sequence: TGTGCCAGCAAGGGACTAGCGGGAGGAGGCCGGTACGAGCAGTACTTC.